This TCR beta chain derives from a study of T cell clonotyping in hematopoietic cell transplantation. Sequencing used immunoSEQ multiplex PCR; TCRdb keeps in-frame clones, though not all of them. This table holds nearly 70,000 clones, around 94% found once. Germline V gene data show CDR1 as MDHEN and CDR2 as SYDVKM. CDR3 length: 14 amino acids. Comment on this clone: Its specificity is unknown. A read error may produce the germline difference seen at one junction end.

General study results and limits: No sorting was done, leaving CD4 and CD8 contributions mixed. Few recipient clonotypes overlapped donors; over 95% were de novo at given depth. Higher Inverse Simpson Index values in graft donor and pretransplant recipient predicted broader posttransplant TCR diversity. Recipient TCR diversity dropped after transplant; expanded clonotypes rose from day 30 to 180.

This TCR derives from a man aged 45-65 years in good health. Some clones in this sample may be carry-over from other donors' samples. The sample comprised peripheral blood mononuclear cells. The V call is TRBV28, the J call TRBJ1-5; D is unclear. DNA of the CDR3: TGTGTCAGCAGTTTAATTCCGCCCTCGATCCCCCAGCATTTT. The encoded protein is CVSSLIPPSIPQHF.